The 18 T cell receptor beta chains listed next were all sequenced from one sample in a study of shared clonotypes between healthy human individuals. Method: immunoSEQ multiplex PCR; TCRdb's copy keeps in-frame clones and lacks some. Among 550,000 to 750,000 clones listed, approximately 90% were seen once. Naive CD8 populations comprised CD45RO-negative cells positively selected for CCR7, excluding terminally differentiated effector memory CD45RA+ cells. The sequenced material came from naive CD8+ T cells sorted from blood. The receptors shown here come from a man aged 30 to 45 in good health.

The chain employs TRBV5-5 and TRBJ1-1; no clear D gene. The V and J ends lost 6 bases and 1 base respectively, with 10 bases between them. This CDR3 spans 13 amino acids. Germline CDR1 SGHKS, CDR2 YYEKEE (reference sequence). The CDR3 DNA reads TGTGCCAGCATTCCAGATTGGAACACTGAAGCTTTCTTT. Residues: CASIPDWNTEAFF.

The chain employs TRBV19 and TRBJ2-1; no reliable D call. The CDR3 contains 13 residues. Trimming left V 3 bases short and J 5 bases short, with 8 bases between. Per germline, CDR1 LNHDA and CDR2 SQIVND (reference sequence). In DNA, the CDR3 is TGTGCCAGTAGTATTAAGGCCGACAATGAGCAGTTCTTC. Amino acids: CASSIKADNEQFF.

V gene TRBV7-9 combines with J gene TRBJ2-7; the D is unclear. Trimming stripped 5 bases from V and 4 bases from J, with 12 bases between. Germline lookup yields CDR1 SEHNR and CDR2 FQNEAQ (reference sequence). The CDR3 has 13 amino acids. This chain's CDR3 is CASSPASWYEQYF. The CDR3 nucleotides are TGTGCCAGCAGCCCAGCATCCTGGTACGAGCAGTACTTC. Looking up the rest from reference TRBV7-9 and TRBJ2-7 gives the full variable domain: DTGVSQNPRHKITKRGQNVTFRCDPISEHNRLYWYRQTLGQGPEFLTYFQNEAQLEKSRLLSDRFSAERPKGSFSTLEIQRTEQGDSAMYLCASSPASWYEQYFGPGTRLTVT.

The chain is built from TRBV27 and TRBJ1-5, with 7 bases that match TRBD1. V shed 6 bases and J 3 bases; nucleotides not matched to a gene: 2. Germline loops: CDR1 MNHEY, CDR2 SMNVEV (reference sequence). CDR3 length equals 13 residues. For the CDR3, the DNA is TGTGCCAGCAGAGGGACAGTCAATCAGCCCCAGCATTTT. Its protein is CASRGTVNQPQHF.

Remarks on this clone: Other DNA sequences in this specimen translate into the identical CDR3. This chain links TRBV28 with TRBJ1-2; D gene uncertain. V was shortened by 3 bases and J by 3 bases, with 2 bases between the two germline ends. CDR1 is MDHEN and CDR2 is SYDVKM in the germline V gene. The CDR3 extends over 11 amino acids. The CDR3 nucleotides read TGTGCCAGCAGTTTGTACTATGGCTACACCTTC. As protein: CASSLYYGYTF.

The CDR3 here is CAWSQGGGNTIYF. The CDR3 nucleotides are TGTGCCTGGTCTCAGGGGGGTGGAAACACCATATATTTT. The V call is TRBV30, the J call TRBJ1-3; the match to TRBD1 covers 7 bases. Germline CDR1 and CDR2: GTSNPN and SVGIG (reference sequence). This CDR3 is 13 amino acids long. The trim removed 5 bases at V and 3 bases at J, leaving 4 bases unmatched.

V is TRBV7-9 and J is TRBJ2-3, with TRBD2 matching 15 bases. The CDR3 extends over 17 amino acids. V shed 5 bases, J shed 6 bases, and the junction held 9 bases outside the gene matches. Germline V CDR1 and CDR2: SEHNR, FQNEAQ (reference sequence). The CDR3 spells CASSTPGLAGGGDTQYF. DNA for the CDR3: TGTGCCAGCAGCACTCCGGGACTAGCGGGAGGAGGCGATACGCAGTATTTT.

The chain couples TRBV27 to TRBJ2-1; D perhaps matches TRBD1 (6 bases). V lost 8 bases to trimming and J lost 8 bases, with 13 bases between them. This CDR3 spans 12 amino acids. CDR1 and CDR2 from the germline V gene are MNHEY and SMNVEV (reference sequence). DNA for the CDR3: TGTGCCAGCGAAGGGGGTACGGATGAGCAGTTCTTC. It yields the protein CASEGGTDEQFF.

V gene TRBV30 combines with J gene TRBJ2-3, with 13 nucleotides matching TRBD2. The junction had 4 bases not matched to a gene; V was cut back by 3 bases and J by 1 base. Germline V gives CDR1 GTSNPN, CDR2 SVGIG (reference sequence). CDR3 length: 16 residues. The CDR3, as DNA: TGTGCCTGGAGCCCCGGACTAGCGGGAGGCACAGATACGCAGTATTTT. This codes for CAWSPGLAGGTDTQYF.

As to this clone: Being one base from a much bigger clone, this may be a read error. V usage is TRBV7-6 and J usage is TRBJ2-7; 11 nucleotides match TRBD1. Germline V gene data show CDR1 as SGHVS and CDR2 as FNYEAQ. V shed 5 bases, J shed 4 bases, and the junction held 4 bases outside the gene matches. There are 14 residues in the CDR3. CDR3 DNA: TGTGCCAGCAGCCGCGGGACAGGGGGTTACGAGCAGTACTTC. As protein: CASSRGTGGYEQYF. Filled out from reference TRBV7-6 and TRBJ2-7, the complete variable domain reads GAGVSQSPRYKVTKRGQDVALRCDPISGHVSLYWYRQALGQGPEFLTYFNYEAQQDKSGLPNDRFSAERPEGSISTLTIQRTEQRDSAMYRCASSRGTGGYEQYFGPGTRLTVT.

The chain carries TRBV2 and TRBJ2-7; 9 bases fit TRBD1. The CDR3 sequence is 18 residues long. The germline gives CDR1 SNHLY, CDR2 FYNNEI. J gave up 0 bases and V 0 bases, and 9 bases lay outside the gene matches. DNA of the CDR3: TGTGCCAGCAGTGAAGCGCTTCTGGGACAGGGCCTCTCCTACGAGCAGTACTTC. Translated, it gives CASSEALLGQGLSYEQYF.

This rearrangement joins TRBV9 to TRBJ2-5; D perhaps matches TRBD1 (6 bases). This CDR3 has 13 residues. Germline V lookup: CDR1 SGDLS, CDR2 YYNGEE. V lost 3 bases, J lost 5 bases, and 11 bases lay in between. The CDR3 sequence: CASSAGHSETQYF. CDR3 bases: TGTGCCAGCAGCGCGGGACATTCGGAGACCCAGTACTTC. Using reference TRBV9 and TRBJ2-5 for the parts outside the CDR3, the full variable domain is DSGVTQTPKHLITATGQRVTLRCSPRSGDLSVYWYQQSLDQGLQFLIQYYNGEERAKGNILERFSAQQFPDLHSELNLSSLELGDSALYFCASSAGHSETQYFGPGTRLLVL.

The chain combines TRBV5-1 with TRBJ2-1; 8 bases map to TRBD2. Germline CDR1 SGHRS, CDR2 YFSETQ. Trimming removed 7 bases from V and 4 bases from J; junction bases left unmatched: 10. The CDR3 is 15 amino acids. The CDR3 DNA is TGCGCCAGCCGGCAACTACTAGCGGAGTACAATGAGCAGTTCTTC. It translates to CASRQLLAEYNEQFF.

The V gene is TRBV5-1, the J gene TRBJ2-7, with D perhaps matching TRBD2 (6 bases). The length of the CDR3 is 10 residues. With 7 bases removed from V and 7 bases from J, the gap between germline ends came to 9 bases. The germline V gene encodes CDR1 SGHRS and CDR2 YFSETQ. The CDR3 loop reads CASWGDEQYF. CDR3 coding DNA: TGCGCCAGCTGGGGGGATGAGCAGTACTTC.

The genes are TRBV28 and TRBJ1-2, with D possibly TRBD1 on 5 matching bases. V was clipped by 2 bases and J by 6 bases, with 13 bases between them. The CDR3 totals 14 residues. The V gene's germline CDR1 is MDHEN and CDR2 SYDVKM. This chain's CDR3 is CASSLDGGGNGYTF. CDR3 sequence (DNA): TGTGCCAGCAGTTTAGACGGGGGTGGGAATGGCTACACCTTC.

The chain carries TRBV6-1 and TRBJ2-7; no clear D. This CDR3 comprises 14 residues. The germline CDR1 and CDR2 sequences are MNHNS and SASEGT. V was pared by 3 bases and J by 0 bases, with 9 bases between. In DNA, the CDR3 is TGTGCCAGCAGTGAGTTGCGGAACTCCTACGAGCAGTACTTC. It encodes CASSELRNSYEQYF.

The chain links TRBV7-6 to TRBJ1-1; D remains ambiguous. CDR1 SGHVS and CDR2 FNYEAQ come from the germline V gene. V lost 6 bases and J 4 bases, leaving 24 bases between the germline ends. The CDR3 runs 17 residues. The CDR3 is CASSSTRRGFEGTEAFF. CDR3 DNA: TGTGCCAGCAGTTCAACTAGGCGGGGATTCGAGGGCACTGAAGCTTTCTTT.

The rearrangement uses TRBV30 and TRBJ2-2, with D maybe TRBD1 (6 bases). The V and J ends lost 0 bases and 6 bases respectively, with 17 bases between them. This CDR3 spans 16 amino acids. Per the germline V gene, CDR1 is GTSNPN and CDR2 is SVGIG (reference sequence). CDR3 sequence: CAWSVGQGLRAGELFF. CDR3 sequence (DNA): TGTGCCTGGAGTGTAGGCCAGGGGTTAAGGGCCGGGGAGCTGTTTTTT.